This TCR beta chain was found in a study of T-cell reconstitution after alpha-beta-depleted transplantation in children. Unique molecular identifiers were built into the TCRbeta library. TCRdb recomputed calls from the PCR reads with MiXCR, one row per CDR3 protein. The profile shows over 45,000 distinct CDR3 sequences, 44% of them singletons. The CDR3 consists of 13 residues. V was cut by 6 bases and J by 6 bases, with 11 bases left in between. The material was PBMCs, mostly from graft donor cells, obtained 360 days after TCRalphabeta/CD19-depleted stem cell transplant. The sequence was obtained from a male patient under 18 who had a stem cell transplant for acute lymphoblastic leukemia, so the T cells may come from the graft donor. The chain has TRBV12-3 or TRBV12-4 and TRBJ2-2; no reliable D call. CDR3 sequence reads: CASSRYEPGELFF. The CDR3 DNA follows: TGTGCCAGCAGCCGCTATGAACCCGGGGAGCTGTTTTTT.